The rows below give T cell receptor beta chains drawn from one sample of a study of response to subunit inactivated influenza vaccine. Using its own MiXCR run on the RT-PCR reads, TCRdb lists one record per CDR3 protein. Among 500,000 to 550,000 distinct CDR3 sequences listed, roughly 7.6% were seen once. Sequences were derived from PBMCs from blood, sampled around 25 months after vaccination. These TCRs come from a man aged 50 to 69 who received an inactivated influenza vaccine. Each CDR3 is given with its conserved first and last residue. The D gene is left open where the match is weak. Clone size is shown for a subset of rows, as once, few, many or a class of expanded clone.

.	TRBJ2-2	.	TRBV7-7	CASSPAPLGSPGELFF	TGTGCCAGCAGCCCCGCTCCACTCGGGTCACCCGGGGAGCTGTTTTTT
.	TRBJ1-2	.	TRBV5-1	CASSFVAPNGYGYTF	TGCGCCAGCAGCTTCGTAGCACCGAATGGCTATGGCTACACCTTC
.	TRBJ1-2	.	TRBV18	CASSPRQEPNYGYTF	TGTGCCAGCTCACCCAGACAGGAACCTAACTATGGCTACACCTTC
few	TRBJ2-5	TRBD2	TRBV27	CASSLYSGGRKETQYF	TGTGCCAGCAGTTTATATAGCGGGGGCCGAAAAGAGACCCAGTACTTC
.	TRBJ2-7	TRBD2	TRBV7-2	CASSLPGLAGEEQYF	TGTGCCAGCAGCTTACCGGGACTAGCGGGAGAGGAGCAGTACTTC
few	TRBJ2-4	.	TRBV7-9	CASSFYPKNIQYF	TGTGCCAGCAGCTTCTACCCCAAAAACATTCAGTACTTC
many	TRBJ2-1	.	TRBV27	CASSGGLNEQFF	TGTGCCAGCAGTGGCGGACTCAATGAGCAGTTCTTC
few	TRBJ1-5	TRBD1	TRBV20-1	CSAPDRGIYSNQPQHF	TGCAGTGCTCCAGACAGGGGGATATATAGCAATCAGCCCCAGCATTTT
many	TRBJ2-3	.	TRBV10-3	CAISEAATSDTQYF	TGTGCCATCAGTGAGGCGGCTACATCAGATACGCAGTATTTT
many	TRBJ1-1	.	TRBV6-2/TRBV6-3	CASSYAWNTEAFF	TGTGCCAGCAGTTACGCATGGAACACTGAAGCTTTCTTT
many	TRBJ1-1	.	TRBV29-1	CSVGGALPTEAFF	TGCAGCGTGGGGGGGGCCCTTCCCACTGAAGCTTTCTTT
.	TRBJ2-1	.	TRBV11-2	CASSSPQGLRQFF	TGTGCCAGCAGCTCCCCCCAGGGCCTTCGACAGTTCTTC
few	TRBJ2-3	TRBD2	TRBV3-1	CASSPFRRSGSTDTQYF	TGTGCCAGCAGCCCCTTCCGCAGGAGCGGGAGTACAGATACGCAGTATTTT
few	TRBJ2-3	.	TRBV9	CASSVEGLDTQYF	TGTGCCAGCAGCGTAGAGGGACTGGATACGCAGTATTTT
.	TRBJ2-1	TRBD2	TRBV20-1	CSAPLAGGAEEQFF	TGCAGCGCTCCTTTAGCGGGGGGGGCCGAGGAGCAGTTCTTC
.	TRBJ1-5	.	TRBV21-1	CADSVGHPGNQPQHF	TGTGCCGACAGCGTAGGCCATCCGGGCAATCAGCCCCAGCATTTT
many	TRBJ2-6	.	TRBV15	CATSRANQNVLTF	TGTGCCACCAGCAGAGCCAATCAGAACGTCCTGACTTTC
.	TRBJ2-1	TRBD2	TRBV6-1	CASSQSGTSGFTYNEQFF	TGTGCCAGCAGTCAATCCGGGACTAGCGGATTCACCTACAATGAGCAGTTCTTC
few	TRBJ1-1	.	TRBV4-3	CASSQAVRAGTEAFF	TGCGCCAGCAGCCAAGCGGTCAGGGCGGGCACTGAAGCTTTCTTT
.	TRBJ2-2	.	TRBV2	CASSEISNTGELFF	TGTGCCAGCAGTGAAATCTCTAACACCGGGGAGCTGTTTTTT
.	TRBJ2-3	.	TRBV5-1	CASSLSREDTQYF	TGCGCCAGCAGCTTGAGTCGGGAAGATACGCAGTATTTT
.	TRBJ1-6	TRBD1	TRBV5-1	CASRPATGVYNSPLHF	TGCGCCAGCCGGCCGGCGACAGGGGTCTATAATTCACCCCTCCACTTT
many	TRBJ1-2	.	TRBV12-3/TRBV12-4	CASSLALQTLAF	TGTGCCAGCAGTCTTGCTTTACAGACGTTGGCCTTC
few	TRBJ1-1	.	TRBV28	CASTNRGYKNFF	TGTGCCAGCACCAACCGAGGGTATAAGAATTTCTTT
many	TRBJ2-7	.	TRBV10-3	CAISESAGQYEQYF	TGTGCCATCAGTGAGTCGGCAGGGCAGTACGAGCAGTACTTC
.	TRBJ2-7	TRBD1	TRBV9	CASSARDRNSYEQYF	TGTGCCAGCAGCGCCCGGGACAGAAACTCCTACGAGCAGTACTTC
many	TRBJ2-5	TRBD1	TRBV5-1	CASSWSLGQGSKTQYF	TGCGCCAGCAGCTGGAGCCTCGGACAGGGCTCGAAGACCCAGTACTTC
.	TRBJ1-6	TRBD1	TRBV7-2	CASRRTGDGNSPLHF	TGTGCCAGCAGAAGGACAGGGGATGGGAATTCACCCCTCCACTTT
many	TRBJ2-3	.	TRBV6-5	CASSYRGASTDTQYF	TGTGCCAGCAGTTACCGGGGGGCTAGCACAGATACGCAGTATTTT
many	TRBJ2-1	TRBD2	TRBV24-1	CATSDAGTSGSMIF	TGTGCCACCAGTGATGCCGGGACTAGCGGGAGTATGATCTTC
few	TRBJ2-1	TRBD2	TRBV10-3	CAISAPGTSGSALYNEQFF	TGTGCCATCAGTGCGCCAGGGACTAGCGGGAGCGCCCTATACAATGAGCAGTTCTTC
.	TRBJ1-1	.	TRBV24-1	CATSDSASTRGAFF	TGTGCCACCAGTGATTCTGCGTCCACCAGGGGAGCTTTCTTT
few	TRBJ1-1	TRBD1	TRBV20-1	CSARDWGQRNTEAFF	TGCAGTGCTAGAGATTGGGGACAGAGAAACACTGAAGCTTTCTTT
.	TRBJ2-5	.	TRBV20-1	CSARDGRAGETQYF	TGCAGTGCTAGAGATGGCAGGGCGGGGGAGACCCAGTACTTC
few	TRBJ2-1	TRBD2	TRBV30	CAWKNGLAGGLSYNEQFF	TGTGCCTGGAAAAACGGGCTAGCGGGAGGTCTCTCCTACAATGAGCAGTTCTTC
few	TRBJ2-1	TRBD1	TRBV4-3	CASSQAPDRGNEQFF	TGCGCCAGCAGCCAAGCTCCGGACAGGGGAAATGAGCAGTTCTTC
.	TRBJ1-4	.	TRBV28	CASTELGGSDEKLFF	TGTGCCAGCACCGAACTAGGGGGTAGCGATGAAAAACTGTTTTTT
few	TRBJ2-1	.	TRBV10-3	CATNGIHNEQFF	TGTGCCACAAACGGGATCCACAATGAGCAGTTCTTC
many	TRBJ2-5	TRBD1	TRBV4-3	CASSPQTGLGETQYF	TGCGCCAGCAGCCCTCAGACAGGGCTGGGGGAGACCCAGTACTTC
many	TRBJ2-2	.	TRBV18	CASSTGGELFF	TGTGCCAGCTCAACCGGCGGGGAGCTGTTTTTT
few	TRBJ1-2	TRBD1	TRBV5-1	CASSSTGTEFLDGYTF	TGCGCCAGCAGCTCAACCGGGACAGAATTCTTGGATGGCTACACCTTC
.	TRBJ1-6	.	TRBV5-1	CASSLNQVTFYNSPLHF	TGCGCCAGCAGCTTGAACCAGGTGACATTTTATAATTCACCCCTCCACTTT
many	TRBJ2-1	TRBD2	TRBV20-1	CSVYGGRSYNEQFF	TGCAGTGTTTACGGCGGGAGGTCCTACAATGAGCAGTTCTTC
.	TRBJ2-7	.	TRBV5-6	CASSLIGRGTEYEQYF	TGTGCCAGCAGCTTGATCGGCCGCGGGACGGAATACGAGCAGTACTTC